Presented here are 10 T cell receptor beta chains from one specimen sequenced in a study of human T cells and chemical hapten exposure. From the RACE reads, TCRdb called clonotypes with MiXCR, one entry per CDR3 protein. The sample lists tens of thousands of distinct CDR3 sequences, approximately 11% occurring once. Stated time point: pre-sensitization, week 0. The sample's treatment: therapeutic diphenylcyclopropenone sensitization with weekly scalp DPC. Source: whole blood, taken in connection with sensitization to the hapten diphenylcyclopropenone (DPC). These receptors originate from a woman in her thirties or forties with alopecia areata. Some clones in this sample may be carry-over from other donors' samples.

The chain employs TRBV4-3 and TRBJ2-2; D is ambiguous. Germline V lookup: CDR1 LGHNA, CDR2 YSLEER. Between the trimmed V and J ends, which lost 1 base and 5 bases, there was a span of 8 bases. The CDR3 runs 14 residues. The CDR3, as DNA: TGCGCCAGCAGCCAAGGGGCCATGACCGGGGAGCTGTTTTTT. This codes for CASSQGAMTGELFF.

This clonotype was recorded many times. This chain connects TRBV19 to TRBJ1-1; D is unclear. The CDR3 sequence is 14 residues long. Germline lookup yields CDR1 LNHDA and CDR2 SQIVND (reference sequence). V was pared by 4 bases and J by 0 bases, with 9 bases between. The CDR3 nucleotides are TGTGCCAGTAGTACTCGGTCCTTGAACACTGAAGCTTTCTTT. This translates into CASSTRSLNTEAFF.

The genes are TRBV29-1 and TRBJ1-2, with unresolved D. The CDR3 contains 10 residues. V was pared by 0 bases and J by 8 bases, with 4 bases between. Germline V lookup: CDR1 SQVTM, CDR2 ANQGSEA. DNA of the CDR3: TGCAGCGTTGAAGAGGGGGGCTACACCTTC. Translated: CSVEEGGYTF.

V gene TRBV6-2 or TRBV6-3 combines with J gene TRBJ2-7; 7 nucleotides line up with TRBD1. The CDR3 sequence is 14 residues long. Germline CDR1 and CDR2: MNHEY and SVGEGT. Unmatched junction bases numbered 7, after V lost 6 bases and J lost 2 bases. Here the CDR3 DNA reads TGTGCCAGCAGGATGGACAGGAGTGCCTACGAGCAGTACTTC. The encoded protein is CASRMDRSAYEQYF.

This clonotype was seen a few times. The chain carries TRBV4-2 and TRBJ1-5; D not resolved. Germline V CDR1 and CDR2: LGHNA, YNFKEQ. This CDR3 region has 15 residues. Trimming cost V 0 bases and J 0 bases, with 6 bases left between them. In DNA, the CDR3 is TGTGCCAGCAGCCAAGATGGCGATAGCAATCAGCCCCAGCATTTT. Its translation is CASSQDGDSNQPQHF.

This clonotype occurred many times. J is TRBJ1-1 and V is TRBV6-5; D unclear. V was cut by 2 bases and J by 7 bases, with 5 bases left in between. From germline, CDR1 is MNHEY and CDR2 SVGAGI. This CDR3 has 11 residues. CDR3 bases: TGTGCCAGCAGTTACCTAGGTGAAGCTTTCTTT. Its translation: CASSYLGEAFF.

About this clonotype itself: This may come from a read error, since a much larger clone is one base off. This chain joins TRBV10-3 and TRBJ1-4; D uncertain. CDR1 and CDR2 from the germline V gene are ENHRY and SYGVKD. CDR3 length equals 16 residues. The CDR3 DNA is TGTACCATCAGTGAGTCGATATGGCAGTCCAATGAAAAACTGTTTTTT. Translation: CTISESIWQSNEKLFF.

This clonotype has just a few counts. The chain couples TRBV29-1 to TRBJ1-6, with D possibly being TRBD1 (5 bases). The CDR3 covers 16 residues. Trimming shortened V by 5 bases and J by 0 bases, and 14 bases separated the two germline ends. Germline loops: CDR1 SQVTM, CDR2 ANQGSEA. CDR3: CSVRYPGSSYNSPLHF. Here the CDR3 DNA reads TGCAGCGTTCGGTACCCAGGGAGCTCCTATAATTCACCCCTCCACTTT.

This clonotype was observed at least ten times. The chain recombines TRBV6-2 or TRBV6-3 with TRBJ2-7; possibly TRBD1 for D (6 bases). Germline V lookup: CDR1 MNHEY, CDR2 SVGEGT. The CDR3 is 15 residues long. V lost 0 bases, J lost 2 bases, and 11 bases lay in between. CDR3 nucleotide sequence: TGTGCCAGCAGTTACTCGCCAGGGACAACCTACGAGCAGTACTTC. Translation: CASSYSPGTTYEQYF.

V and J are TRBV29-1 and TRBJ2-1; 9 bases are a match to TRBD2. J was trimmed by 9 bases and V by 7 bases; bases with no gene match: 7. The CDR3 sequence is 12 residues long. Germline CDR1 SQVTM, CDR2 ANQGSEA. DNA for the CDR3: TGCAGCGGGGCGGGAGGGCCTAGTGAGCAGTTCTTC. This translates into CSGAGGPSEQFF.